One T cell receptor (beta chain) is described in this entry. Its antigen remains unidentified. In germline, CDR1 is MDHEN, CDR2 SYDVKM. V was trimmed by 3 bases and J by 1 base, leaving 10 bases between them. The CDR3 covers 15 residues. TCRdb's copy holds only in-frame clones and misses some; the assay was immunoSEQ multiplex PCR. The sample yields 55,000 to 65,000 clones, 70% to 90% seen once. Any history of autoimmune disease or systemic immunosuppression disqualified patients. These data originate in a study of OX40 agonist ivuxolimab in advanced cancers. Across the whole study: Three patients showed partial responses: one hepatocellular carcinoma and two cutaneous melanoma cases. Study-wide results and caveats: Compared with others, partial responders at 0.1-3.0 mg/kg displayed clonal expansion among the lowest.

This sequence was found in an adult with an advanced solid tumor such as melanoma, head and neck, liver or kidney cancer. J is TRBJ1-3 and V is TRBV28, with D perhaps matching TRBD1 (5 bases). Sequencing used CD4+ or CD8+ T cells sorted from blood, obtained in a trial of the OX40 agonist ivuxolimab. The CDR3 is CASSFGGESGNTIYF. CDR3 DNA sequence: TGTGCCAGCAGTTTTGGAGGGGAGTCTGGAAACACCATATATTTT.